This TCR beta chain is drawn from a study of identifying expanded T cells in peripheral blood. Findings and limits, study-wide: About 1.2 clones differed between technical replicates, versus around 16 and 19 over time. Across healthy donors, higher total template counts meant significantly greater approximately two-week count variance.

Assay: immunoSEQ multiplex PCR; the TCRdb copy retains only in-frame clones and omits some. The sample has approximately 110,000 clones, 75% to 90% seen once. No infections or other immune events were documented during collection. CDR3 length: 18 amino acids. V trimming: 3 bases; J trimming: 0 bases; junction bases outside the gene matches: 12. Germline V gives CDR1 KGHSH, CDR2 LQKENI. A note on this clone: Its antigen is still unknown.

The rearrangement uses TRBV18 and TRBJ2-5; 8 positions match TRBD1. The sequencing input was blood. The origin of this receptor is a person aged 18 to 75 in good health. CDR3 sequence (DNA): TGTGCCAGCTCACCTTCGATATCAGGGGGCGGTGACCAAGAGACCCAGTACTTC. It translates to CASSPSISGGGDQETQYF.